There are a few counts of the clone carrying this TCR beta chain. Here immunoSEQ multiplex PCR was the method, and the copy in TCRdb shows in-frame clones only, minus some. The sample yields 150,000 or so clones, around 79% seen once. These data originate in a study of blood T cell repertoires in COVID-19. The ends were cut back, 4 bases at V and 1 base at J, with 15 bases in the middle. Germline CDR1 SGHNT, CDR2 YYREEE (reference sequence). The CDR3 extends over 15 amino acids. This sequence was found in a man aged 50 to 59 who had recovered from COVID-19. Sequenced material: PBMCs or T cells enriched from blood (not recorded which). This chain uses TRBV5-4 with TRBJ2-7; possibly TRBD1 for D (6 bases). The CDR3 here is CASSPGQQGSYEQYF. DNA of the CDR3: TGTGCCAGCAGCCCAGGACAGCAGGGATCCTACGAGCAGTACTTC.